A selection of T cell receptor beta chains follows, all from one sample in a study of control samples from healthy donors and cancer patients. The method was immunoSEQ multiplex PCR; TCRdb's version includes in-frame clones alone and lacks a portion of them. There are about 130,000 clones in the sample; roughly 84% occur only once, and 1.5% to 2% lies in the top ten. The sample taken for sequencing was blood. Receptors originate from a man younger than 35 in good health. Both conserved end residues are part of each CDR3. D genes are given only for firm matches. The size entry is marked missing in some rows and otherwise reads once, few, many or a size class.

v_call,d_call,clone_size,j_call,cdr3_nt,cdr3_aa
TRBV7-2,-,once,TRBJ1-5,TGTGCCAGCAGCTTAGCGGGCTTCAGTCCCCAGCATTTT,CASSLAGFSPQHF
TRBV4-1,TRBD2,-,TRBJ2-1,TGCGCCAGCAGCCATGAACTAGCGGGAGGGTACAATGAGCAGTTCTTC,CASSHELAGGYNEQFF
TRBV5-6,-,-,TRBJ2-5,TGTGCCAGCAGCTGGGGGGCAGCAGAGACCCAGTACTTC,CASSWGAAETQYF
TRBV4-2,-,-,TRBJ1-2,TGTGCCAGCAGCCCGACCAGGATACTATATTCTAACTATGGCTACACCTTC,CASSPTRILYSNYGYTF
TRBV11-3,TRBD2,few,TRBJ2-1,TGTGCCAGCAGCTTCTCAGCGGGAGGGCCTGACAATGAGCAGTTCTTC,CASSFSAGGPDNEQFF
TRBV10-3,-,-,TRBJ2-2,TGTGCCATCAGTGATCGAGTGGGCGGGGAGCTGTTTTTT,CAISDRVGGELFF
TRBV7-9,TRBD1,once,TRBJ1-1,TGTGCCAGCAGCGAGGTGACAGGGGGAACTGAAGCTTTCTTT,CASSEVTGGTEAFF
TRBV7-6,TRBD2,-,TRBJ2-1,TGTGCCAGCAGCCGAGGACTAGCGGGATGGAATGAGCAGTTCTTC,CASSRGLAGWNEQFF
TRBV14,-,-,TRBJ1-1,TGTGCCAGCAGCCAAGAGTGGGGGCGGAGCACTGAAGCTTTCTTT,CASSQEWGRSTEAFF
TRBV7-3,-,-,TRBJ1-1,TGTGCCAGCAGCTTATACGGGGACACTGAAGCTTTCTTT,CASSLYGDTEAFF
TRBV9,-,-,TRBJ1-2,TGTGCCAGCAGCGTAGCCGAGACCTCCTATGGCTACACCTTC,CASSVAETSYGYTF
TRBV11-3,-,-,TRBJ2-1,TGTGCCAGCAGCCCAGAGAGCAATGAGCAGTTCTTC,CASSPESNEQFF
TRBV9,-,few,TRBJ1-2,TGTGCCAGCAGCGTAGCCGCGATTACTAACTATGGCTACACCTTC,CASSVAAITNYGYTF
TRBV5-1,TRBD2,-,TRBJ2-1,TGCGCCAGCAGCTTCGGACTAGCGGGAGGGAGTCCGCAGTTCTTC,CASSFGLAGGSPQFF
TRBV18,-,-,TRBJ2-7,TGTGCCAGCTCCCGATCCGAACCGCGGTCCTACGAGCAGTACTTC,CASSRSEPRSYEQYF
TRBV6-4,TRBD1,-,TRBJ1-5,TGTGCCAGCAGTGACTCCGGGACAGGGGGTCAGCCCCAGCATTTT,CASSDSGTGGQPQHF
TRBV10-3,-,-,TRBJ2-1,TGTGCCATCAGTGAGTCACAGAAGCAGTTCTTC,CAISESQKQFF
TRBV28,-,-,TRBJ2-7,TGTGCCAGCAGTTTCATCTACGAGCAGTACTTC,CASSFIYEQYF
TRBV29-1,-,-,TRBJ2-1,TGCAGCGTGGGAAACAATGAGCAGTTCTTC,CSVGNNEQFF
TRBV6-6,-,-,TRBJ2-7,TGTGCCAGCAGTCCTATCCCAGTCGGACTACCTACCTACGAGCAGTACTTC,CASSPIPVGLPTYEQYF
TRBV7-2,TRBD1,-,TRBJ2-7,TGTGCCAGCGCCCGAACCCGGGACAGCCCCTACGAGCAGTACTTC,CASARTRDSPYEQYF
TRBV19,TRBD1,few,TRBJ1-2,TGTGCCAGTAGTATCTGGACAGGGGAAAGCTACACCTTC,CASSIWTGESYTF
TRBV6-2/TRBV6-3,-,-,TRBJ1-4,TGTGCCAGCAGTTACTCGAACAGTGATCGAGAAAAACTGTTTTTT,CASSYSNSDREKLFF
TRBV2,-,-,TRBJ1-3,TGTGCCAGCAGTGATCTGTCAGGGGACGGAAACACCATATATTTT,CASSDLSGDGNTIYF
TRBV9,-,-,TRBJ1-3,TGTGCCAGCACCTCGGGGCCTGGAAACACCATATATTTT,CASTSGPGNTIYF
TRBV18,TRBD1,once,TRBJ2-7,TGTGCCAGCTCACCAGACGACAGGGGGTCCTACGAGCAGTACTTC,CASSPDDRGSYEQYF
TRBV9,TRBD2,-,TRBJ2-1,TGTGCCAGCAGCGCCGGGCCATTTAGCGGGAGTTACAATGAGCAGTTCTTC,CASSAGPFSGSYNEQFF
TRBV7-2,-,-,TRBJ2-3,TGTGCCAGCAGCTACATCACAGATACGCAGTATTTT,CASSYITDTQYF
TRBV10-3,-,few,TRBJ1-1,TGTGCCATCAGCCTAGGACCTGGGGCGTCGGAAGCTTTCTTT,CAISLGPGASEAFF
TRBV15,TRBD1,-,TRBJ2-5,TGTGCCACCAGCAGAGACCGAGACAGGGGGGAGACCCAGTACTTC,CATSRDRDRGETQYF
TRBV19,-,-,TRBJ2-2,TGTGCCAGCGCTTCAGTGGGACAACGGAACACCGGGGAGCTGTTTTTT,CASASVGQRNTGELFF
TRBV19,-,-,TRBJ2-1,TGTGCCAGTAGTATAGGGCTAGAGGGCCCCTACAATGAGCAGTTCTTC,CASSIGLEGPYNEQFF
TRBV2,-,-,TRBJ1-3,TGTGCCATCAAGGAGGATAGCGGAAACACCATATATTTT,CAIKEDSGNTIYF
TRBV3-1/TRBV3-2,TRBD2,-,TRBJ2-1,TGTGCCAGCATGGGCCTAGCGGGAGTGGCCAATGAGCAGTTCTTC,CASMGLAGVANEQFF
TRBV6-4,-,-,TRBJ2-1,TGTGCCAGCAGTGACTCTAGCGAGGGCCCTGATGAGCAGTTCTTC,CASSDSSEGPDEQFF
TRBV29-1,-,-,TRBJ1-1,TGCAGCGGGCAGGGGTCTGAAGCTTTCTTT,CSGQGSEAFF
TRBV11-2,TRBD1,-,TRBJ1-2,TGTGCCAGCAGCTTAGATCGGACAGGGTATGGCTACACCTTC,CASSLDRTGYGYTF
TRBV9,TRBD1,-,TRBJ2-1,TGTGCCAGCAGCCCAGACCAGGGGGATTCATACAATGAGCAGTTCTTC,CASSPDQGDSYNEQFF
TRBV7-3,TRBD1,-,TRBJ2-2,TGTGCCAGCAGCTGGGACAGGGGGGCCCTTTATACCGGGGAGCTGTTTTTT,CASSWDRGALYTGELFF
TRBV4-2,-,-,TRBJ2-1,TGTGCCAGCAGCCGAGAGCAGAGGTGGTTCTTC,CASSREQRWFF
TRBV7-9,-,-,TRBJ1-2,TGTGCCAGCAGCTTAGCGCAGGGTGGTAGCTACACCTTC,CASSLAQGGSYTF
TRBV5-1,-,-,TRBJ1-1,TGCGCCAGCAGCTTGGAGTTATTGAACACTGAAGCTTTCTTT,CASSLELLNTEAFF
TRBV7-7,TRBD2,-,TRBJ2-5,TGTGCCAGCAGCTTAGACCGAGGGAGGGCCGCCCGAGAGACCCAGTACTTC,CASSLDRGRAARETQYF
TRBV7-3,TRBD2,-,TRBJ2-5,TGTGCCAGCAGCTCCAGCGGGAGAGTAGAGACCCAGTACTTC,CASSSSGRVETQYF